This record concerns one T cell receptor (beta chain) sequence. This entry belongs to a study of T-cell memory formation after mild COVID-19. Using constant-segment primers, 5'RACE produced TCR alpha and TCR beta cDNA libraries carrying sample barcodes and UMIs. Via MiXCR, TCRdb re-called the 5' RACE reads, giving one row per CDR3 protein. Here the sample spans hundreds of thousands of distinct CDR3 sequences, roughly 17% being singletons. CDR1 is SGHRS and CDR2 is YFSETQ in the germline V gene. V was trimmed by 4 bases and J by 5 bases, leaving 18 bases between them. The CDR3 is 15 residues long. V gene TRBV5-1 combines with J gene TRBJ1-2; weak D call: TRBD1 (6 bases). Sequencing was done on a sample of PBMCs or a T cell subset sorted from them (not recorded which). The TCR comes from an adult woman who had mild COVID-19 (a few samples of this study predate the infection). Cell type and time point are not known. CDR3 region: CASSPGDVGAYGYTF. The DNA of the CDR3 is TGCGCCAGCAGCCCAGGGGATGTGGGGGCTTATGGCTACACCTTC. Looking up the rest from reference TRBV5-1 and TRBJ1-2 gives the full variable domain: KAGVTQTPRYLIKTRGQQVTLSCSPISGHRSVSWYQQTPGQGLQFLFEYFSETQRNKGNFPGRFSGRQFSNSRSEMNVSTLELGDSALYLCASSPGDVGAYGYTFGSGTRLTVV.